This T cell receptor beta chain was retrieved from a study of cytomegalovirus exposure and HLA in healthy donors. Study-wide points: Associated with cytomegalovirus, according to the listing, were some 150 TCR beta chains.

As regards this clone: Its antigen remains unknown.

The study ran its PCR with 60 Vbeta and 13 Jbeta primers. Using immunoSEQ multiplex PCR, the repertoire was profiled, and TCRdb retains in-frame clones only, with some absent. In the table there are about 130,000 clones, 81% of which are singletons. Germline-derived CDR1 and CDR2 are GTSNPN and SVGIG (reference sequence). CDR3 length equals 15 residues. V was trimmed by 5 bases and J by 1 base, leaving 17 bases between them. V and J are TRBV30 and TRBJ1-1; D is perhaps TRBD1 (6 bases). Sequences were obtained from PBMCs. This clonotype originated in a young man in good health and CMV-seronegative. The CDR3 region is CAWGGGGFGNTEAFF. In DNA form, the CDR3 reads TGTGCCTGGGGGGGCGGAGGTTTTGGGAACACTGAAGCTTTCTTT.